A single sample is the source of the 10 T cell receptor beta chains below, sequenced in a study of cytomegalovirus exposure and HLA in healthy donors (TCRdb year 2017). The library was generated by the immunoSEQ multiplex PCR assay. For the multiplex PCR, a mixture combining 60 forward primers for TCR Vbeta segments and 13 reverse primers for TCR Jbeta segments was used. TCRdb obtained this table from immuneACCESS and retained in-frame rearrangements with V and J assigned. These tables miss some clones; where compared with another copy, unresolved V genes account for less than half of the shortfall, and the remainder is unexplained. The sample records about 190,000 clones, more than 60% of which are singletons. Jointly, the top ten make up 2.1% of the sample. The sample taken for sequencing was PBMCs. The receptors were gathered from a woman in her 30s in good health and CMV-seropositive.

The CDR3: CASSPGSTDTQYF. CDR3 in DNA: TGTGCCAGCAGCCCAGGGAGCACAGATACGCAGTATTTT. The genes are TRBV5-4 and TRBJ2-3; possibly TRBD1 for D (5 bases). Germline V gene data show CDR1 as SGHNT and CDR2 as YYREEE (reference sequence). V dropped 4 bases and J dropped 0 bases, with 6 bases sitting between them. This CDR3 contains 13 residues.

The V and J genes are TRBV4-3 and TRBJ2-7; 8 nucleotides line up with TRBD2. Germline loops: CDR1 LGHNA, CDR2 YSLEER. The CDR3 covers 15 residues. V shed 0 bases, J shed 9 bases, and the junction held 10 bases outside the gene matches. CDR3 amino acids: CASSQDSVGTSLQYF. Here the CDR3 DNA reads TGCGCCAGCAGCCAAGATTCGGTGGGGACTAGTCTGCAGTACTTC.

V and J are TRBV5-8 and TRBJ1-6, with D uncertain. Trimming removed 4 bases from V and 0 bases from J, with 8 bases in between. The germline CDR1 and CDR2 sequences are SGHTS and YDEGEE. CDR3 length equals 15 residues. As DNA, the CDR3 is TGTGCCAGCAGCCCACAGAGCTCCTATAATTCACCCCTCCACTTT. It is translated as CASSPQSSYNSPLHF.

This chain uses TRBV28 with TRBJ1-3, with D possibly TRBD1 on 6 matching bases. There are 19 residues in the CDR3. Germline CDR1 is MDHEN and CDR2 is SYDVKM. Trimming shortened V by 5 bases and J by 0 bases, and 23 bases separated the two germline ends. CDR3 DNA sequence: TGTGCCAGCAGTCTGCCTAAAATCCGGGACATAGCCTCTGGAAACACCATATATTTT. It codes for CASSLPKIRDIASGNTIYF.

A few counts support this clone. The J gene is TRBJ1-6, the V gene TRBV30; maybe TRBD1 (5 bases). Germline-derived CDR1 and CDR2 are GTSNPN and SVGIG (reference sequence). CDR3 length equals 14 residues. Trimming left V 0 bases short and J 9 bases short, with 12 bases between. Written as DNA, the CDR3 is TGTGCCTGGAGTGTAAAGGGGCATCCTTCACCCCTCCACTTT. Translated: CAWSVKGHPSPLHF.

The CDR3 DNA sequence: TGTGCCAGCAGTGTGGCTAGCGGGGGCCAAGAGACCCAGTACTTC. It encodes CASSVASGGQETQYF. The chain links TRBV2 to TRBJ2-5, with TRBD2 matching 10 bases. Germline CDR1 and CDR2: SNHLY and FYNNEI. V lost 4 bases to trimming and J lost 1 base; unmatched junction nucleotides: 3. This CDR3 is built from 15 residues.

V is TRBV6-1 and J is TRBJ1-5; D may be TRBD1 (6 bases). The CDR3 consists of 14 residues. Germline V gene lookup returns CDR1 MNHNS and CDR2 SASEGT. Trimming took 7 bases from V and 5 from J, leaving 15 bases between them. The CDR3 sequence is CASTQQGDYQPQHF. The CDR3 nucleotides read TGTGCCAGCACGCAACAGGGTGATTATCAGCCCCAGCATTTT.

The chain joins TRBV6-1 to TRBJ2-3, with D unclear. The CDR3 totals 11 residues. V lost 5 bases and J 6 bases, leaving 6 bases between the germline ends. The germline gives CDR1 MNHNS, CDR2 SASEGT. The CDR3 DNA reads TGTGCCAGCAGTCCCTTGGATACGCAGTATTTT. Protein product: CASSPLDTQYF.

V usage is TRBV25-1 and J usage is TRBJ1-6; TRBD1 matches at 11 bases. This CDR3 is 17 amino acids long. CDR1 is MGHDK and CDR2 is SYGVNS in the germline V gene. V shed 2 bases and J 4 bases; nucleotides not matched to a gene: 4. Here the CDR3 DNA reads TGTGCCAGCAGTGAACGGGACAGGGGGTGGTATAATTCACCCCTCCACTTT. Translation: CASSERDRGWYNSPLHF.

This sequence joins TRBV7-9 and TRBJ2-7; TRBD2 aligns across 9 bases. This CDR3 contains 14 residues. Trimming removed 7 bases from V and 5 bases from J; junction bases left unmatched: 9. Germline V CDR1 and CDR2: SEHNR, FQNEAQ (reference sequence). CDR3 in amino acids: CASTALAGNHEQYF. As DNA, the CDR3 is TGTGCCAGCACCGCCCTAGCGGGAAACCACGAGCAGTACTTC. The full variable domain, with the rest looked up from reference TRBV7-9 and TRBJ2-7, is DTGVSQNPRHKITKRGQNVTFRCDPISEHNRLYWYRQTLGQGPEFLTYFQNEAQLEKSRLLSDRFSAERPKGSFSTLEIQRTEQGDSAMYLCASTALAGNHEQYFGPGTRLTVT.